The next 19 T cell receptor beta chains were all read from a single sample in a study of OX40 agonist ivuxolimab in advanced cancers. Data came from immunoSEQ multiplex PCR; TCRdb stores just in-frame clones and leaves some out. The sample includes 70,000 to 95,000 clones, 85% to 95% of them seen just once. The sequences come from CD4+ or CD8+ T cells sorted from blood, collected in a trial of the OX40 agonist ivuxolimab. The receptors were sampled from an adult with an advanced solid tumor such as melanoma, head and neck, liver or kidney cancer.

The CDR3 region has the DNA TGTGCCAGCAGCTTGCCCCGGGCGGGGGGCTGGGAGACCCAGTACTTC. This gives the protein CASSLPRAGGWETQYF. This rearrangement joins TRBV5-6 to TRBJ2-5, with 8 bases lining up with TRBD2. The CDR3 is 16 residues long. V was pared by 1 base and J by 5 bases, with 10 bases of the junction left unmatched. Germline V gene data show CDR1 as SGHDT and CDR2 as YYEEEE. The full variable domain, its missing parts supplied by reference TRBV5-6 and TRBJ2-5, is DAGVTQSPTHLIKTRGQQVTLRCSPKSGHDTVSWYQQALGQGPQFIFQYYEEEERQRGNFPDRFSGHQFPNYSSELNVNALLLGDSALYLCASSLPRAGGWETQYFGPGTRLLVL.

In this sample, this clone turned up a few times. The rearrangement links TRBV27 to TRBJ2-7, with 7 bases fitting TRBD1. This CDR3 has 18 residues. Germline CDR1 reads MNHEY; CDR2 reads SMNVEV (reference sequence). After removal of 6 bases from V and 2 bases from J, the junction contained 19 bases not matched to a gene. For the CDR3, the DNA is TGTGCCAGCAGCTACACTTGGGGAAGCCGGGACAGTGCCTACGAGCAGTACTTC. Its protein is CASSYTWGSRDSAYEQYF.

The chain joins TRBV7-9 to TRBJ1-2, with TRBD1 matching over 8 bases. The CDR3 is made up of 16 amino acids. Germline loops: CDR1 SEHNR, CDR2 FQNEAQ (reference sequence). V trimming: 0 bases; J trimming: 0 bases; junction bases outside the gene matches: 3. The CDR3: CASSLARDRSNYGYTF. The CDR3, as DNA: TGTGCCAGCAGCTTAGCGAGGGACAGGTCTAACTATGGCTACACCTTC. The variable domain in full, completed from reference TRBV7-9 and TRBJ1-2, reads DTGVSQNPRHKITKRGQNVTFRCDPISEHNRLYWYRQTLGQGPEFLTYFQNEAQLEKSRLLSDRFSAERPKGSFSTLEIQRTEQGDSAMYLCASSLARDRSNYGYTFGSGTRLTVV.

The chain has TRBV27 and TRBJ2-7; 7 bases match TRBD1. CDR1 is MNHEY, CDR2 SMNVEV, per germline (reference sequence). This CDR3 region has 15 residues. V lost 3 bases to trimming and J lost 0 bases; unmatched junction nucleotides: 5. As DNA, the CDR3 is TGTGCCAGCAGTTTGACAGGGCTCCGCTCCTACGAGCAGTACTTC. Its protein product is CASSLTGLRSYEQYF.

The chain carries TRBV19 and TRBJ2-5; TRBD1 might be the D (6 bases). Germline CDR1 and CDR2: LNHDA and SQIVND (reference sequence). Trimming left V 2 bases short and J 4 bases short, with 11 bases between. CDR3 length: 14 residues. This CDR3 is CASSIRGRGETQYF. In DNA, the CDR3 is TGTGCCAGTAGTATACGGGGCAGGGGAGAGACCCAGTACTTC.

The chain uses TRBV27 and TRBJ1-6, with D tentatively TRBD1 (5 bases). The V end was cut by 6 bases, the J end by 10 bases, with 19 bases between. The germline V gene encodes CDR1 MNHEY and CDR2 SMNVEV (reference sequence). This CDR3 has 15 residues. DNA of the CDR3: TGTGCCAGCAGCCCGATGACAGCCGGGGGATCACCCCTCCACTTT. Encoded protein: CASSPMTAGGSPLHF.

The chain employs TRBV6-5 and TRBJ2-5; D may match TRBD1 or TRBD2 (5 bases each). The V end was cut by 7 bases, the J end by 5 bases, with 14 bases between. The CDR3 has 13 amino acids. The germline gives CDR1 MNHEY, CDR2 SVGAGI. CDR3 in DNA: TGTGCCAGCACCTTAATGTGGGGGGAGACCCAGTACTTC. Translating gives CASTLMWGETQYF.

The rearrangement joins TRBV5-6 to TRBJ2-1; D remains unclear. Germline V CDR1 and CDR2: SGHDT, YYEEEE. V lost 0 bases to trimming and J lost 2 bases, with 0 bases between them. The CDR3 contains 12 residues. In DNA form, the CDR3 reads TGTGCCAGCAGCTTGGCCTACAATGAGCAGTTCTTC. Residues: CASSLAYNEQFF. The full variable domain, with the rest looked up from reference TRBV5-6 and TRBJ2-1, is DAGVTQSPTHLIKTRGQQVTLRCSPKSGHDTVSWYQQALGQGPQFIFQYYEEEERQRGNFPDRFSGHQFPNYSSELNVNALLLGDSALYLCASSLAYNEQFFGPGTRLTVL.

This chain links TRBV29-1 with TRBJ1-2; D perhaps matches TRBD1 (6 bases). CDR3 size: 12 residues. Germline assignment: CDR1 SQVTM and CDR2 ANQGSEA. V was clipped by 3 bases and J by 11 bases, with 16 bases between them. In nucleotides, the CDR3 is TGCAGCGTTGATACTTCGGGGGGGCATTACACCTTC. Its translation: CSVDTSGGHYTF.

The chain employs TRBV15 and TRBJ2-1; TRBD1 aligns across 7 bases. The junction had 14 bases not matched to a gene; V was cut back by 8 bases and J by 10 bases. The CDR3 consists of 14 residues. Germline CDR1 is LNHNV and CDR2 is YYDKDF (reference sequence). CDR3 bases: TGTGCCACCGGAAGACAGGGAATAGAGAAAGAGCAGTTCTTC. Its translation: CATGRQGIEKEQFF. The complete variable domain, with remaining parts taken from reference TRBV15 and TRBJ2-1, reads DAMVIQNPRYQVTQFGKPVTLSCSQTLNHNVMYWYQQKSSQAPKLLFHYYDKDFNNEADTPDNFQSRRPNTSFCFLDIRSPGLGDTAMYLCATGRQGIEKEQFFGPGTRLTVL.

This chain uses TRBV5-1 with TRBJ2-1, with 10 bases lining up with TRBD2. Germline V CDR1 and CDR2: SGHRS, YFSETQ. V gave up 6 bases and J gave up 6 bases; unmatched junction bases: 12. The CDR3 runs to 16 residues. CDR3 residues: CASNPISGRDPNEQFF. In DNA form, the CDR3 reads TGCGCCAGCAATCCAATCAGCGGGAGGGACCCCAATGAGCAGTTCTTC.

The rearrangement links TRBV7-9 to TRBJ1-2, with unresolved D. The V end lost 10 bases, the J end lost 1 base, and 19 bases lay between the germline ends. The germline V gene encodes CDR1 SEHNR and CDR2 FQNEAQ (reference sequence). The CDR3 has 15 amino acids. The CDR3 loop is CATTALVPFNYGYTF. The CDR3 coding sequence is TGTGCCACCACTGCTCTAGTGCCATTTAACTATGGCTACACCTTC.

This chain joins TRBV10-3 and TRBJ2-7, with 7 bases identical to TRBD1. The CDR3 has 19 residues. The germline gives CDR1 ENHRY, CDR2 SYGVKD. Losses at the gene ends were 4 bases for V and 1 base for J; bases not matched to a gene: 19. In DNA form, the CDR3 reads TGTGCCATCAGTGGAGGGGTATTACATTCCGGGACAGTTTCCTACGAGCAGTACTTC. This encodes CAISGGVLHSGTVSYEQYF.

The chain links TRBV9 to TRBJ2-7; TRBD2 matches 7 bases. The germline V gene has CDR1 SGDLS and CDR2 YYNGEE. The CDR3 is made up of 15 amino acids. Trimming cost V 0 bases and J 1 base; bases outside gene matches: 4. DNA of the CDR3: TGTGCCAGCAGCGTAGCCGCTAGCGGATCCTACGAGCAGTACTTC. It yields the protein CASSVAASGSYEQYF.

This rearrangement joins TRBV6-6 to TRBJ1-5; D is possibly TRBD1 (5 bases). This CDR3 is 11 amino acids long. The germline V and J ends were trimmed by 6 bases and 5 bases, with 5 bases remaining between them. Germline V gene sequence: CDR1 MNHNY, CDR2 SVGAGI (reference sequence). CDR3 nucleotide sequence: TGTGCCAGCAGGGGGGATCAGCCCCAGCATTTT. Protein sequence: CASRGDQPQHF.

This chain connects TRBV5-1 to TRBJ2-3, with TRBD1 matching 7 bases. Trimming at V came to 0 bases and at J to 1 base, leaving 2 bases not matched to a gene. The CDR3 runs to 15 residues. Germline-derived CDR1 and CDR2 are SGHRS and YFSETQ. The CDR3 is CASSLGQGGTDTQYF. In nucleotides, the CDR3 is TGCGCCAGCAGCTTGGGACAGGGAGGCACAGATACGCAGTATTTT. Variable domain in full (rest from reference TRBV5-1 and TRBJ2-3): KAGVTQTPRYLIKTRGQQVTLSCSPISGHRSVSWYQQTPGQGLQFLFEYFSETQRNKGNFPGRFSGRQFSNSRSEMNVSTLELGDSALYLCASSLGQGGTDTQYFGPGTRLTVL.

This CDR3 is CASSELAGASTDTQYF. In DNA form, the CDR3 reads TGCGCCAGCAGTGAGCTAGCGGGAGCTAGCACAGATACGCAGTATTTT. The J gene is TRBJ2-3, the V gene TRBV10-2, with 10 bases fitting TRBD2. V shed 2 bases and J 0 bases; nucleotides not matched to a gene: 2. This CDR3 region has 16 residues. CDR1 and CDR2 from the germline V gene are WSHSY and SAAADI.

V is TRBV13 and J is TRBJ2-7; maybe TRBD2 (5 bases). Trimming shortened V by 5 bases and J by 7 bases, and 9 bases separated the two germline ends. The germline V gene has CDR1 PRHDT and CDR2 FYEKMQ (reference sequence). CDR3 length equals 11 residues. The CDR3 DNA follows: TGTGCCAGCAGCACTACGGGAGAGCAGTACTTC. This codes for CASSTTGEQYF.

The chain couples TRBV5-6 to TRBJ2-5; TRBD2 agrees at 7 bases. The germline V gene encodes CDR1 SGHDT and CDR2 YYEEEE. The junction had 10 bases not matched to a gene; V was cut back by 4 bases and J by 1 base. The CDR3 consists of 16 residues. The CDR3 sequence is CASSPGAGTTQETQYF. In nucleotides, the CDR3 is TGTGCCAGCAGCCCCGGAGCAGGGACTACCCAAGAGACCCAGTACTTC.